The entry that follows covers one T cell receptor (beta chain) sequence. The data belong to a study of control samples from healthy donors and cancer patients. Here immunoSEQ multiplex PCR was the method, and the copy in TCRdb shows in-frame clones only, minus some. Among roughly 150,000 clones listed, over 85% were seen once. V dropped 7 bases and J dropped 3; count of bases not matched to a gene: 9. The CDR3 length is 15 residues. Germline V gene data show CDR1 as SGHAT and CDR2 as FQDESV (reference sequence). The chain is built from TRBV11-1 and TRBJ2-5; 9 nucleotides agree with TRBD2. This TCR came from a man between 50 and 59 years old in good health. Sequenced sample: blood. The DNA for the CDR3 is TGTGCCAGCACCCCGACTAGCGGACATGAAGAGACCCAGTACTTC. Protein sequence: CASTPTSGHEETQYF.